This T cell receptor (beta chain) stems from a study of cytomegalovirus exposure and HLA in healthy donors. This table comes from immunoSEQ multiplex PCR, and its TCRdb copy is limited to in-frame clones, with some not included. The table includes 150,000 to 200,000 clones, approximately 86% detected once. As to this clone: The same CDR3 also results from other DNA sequences found in this sample.

Sequencing was done on a sample of PBMCs. This receptor was identified in a man aged 30 to 45 in good health and CMV-seropositive.

CDR3 bases: TGTGCCAGCAGTTACACTGGACAGGGGAGGAATGAGCAGTTCTTC. As protein: CASSYTGQGRNEQFF. This chain connects TRBV6-6 to TRBJ2-1; 9 bases line up with TRBD1. The CDR3 consists of 15 residues. Per the germline V gene, CDR1 is MNHNY and CDR2 is SVGAGI (reference sequence). V lost 2 bases, J lost 7 bases, and 6 bases stayed unmatched.